Presented here are 26 T cell receptor beta chains from one specimen sequenced in a study of T-cell memory formation after mild COVID-19. Using its own MiXCR run on the 5' RACE reads, TCRdb lists one record per CDR3 protein. The table has 150,000 to 200,000 distinct CDR3 sequences, around 10% seen once. Sequencing used PBMCs or a T cell subset sorted from them (not recorded which). Every receptor here comes from a man aged 18-30 years who had mild COVID-19 (a few samples of this study predate the infection). Cell type and time point are not known.

This clonotype was observed a few times. The V and J genes are TRBV5-1 and TRBJ1-5; 7 bases align to TRBD1. The V and J ends lost 2 bases and 8 bases, in that order; junction bases with no gene match: 10. The CDR3 runs to 15 residues. Germline V lookup: CDR1 SGHRS, CDR2 YFSETQ. CDR3 in amino acids: CASSFDPGTAKPQHF. The CDR3 DNA is TGCGCCAGCAGCTTCGACCCCGGGACAGCTAAGCCCCAGCATTTT. The whole variable domain, remainder taken from reference TRBV5-1 and TRBJ1-5, is KAGVTQTPRYLIKTRGQQVTLSCSPISGHRSVSWYQQTPGQGLQFLFEYFSETQRNKGNFPGRFSGRQFSNSRSEMNVSTLELGDSALYLCASSFDPGTAKPQHFGDGTRLSIL.

CDR3 nucleotide sequence: TGCGCCAGCAGCCAAGGGATTACAACTAACTATGGCTACACCTTC. The encoded protein is CASSQGITTNYGYTF. V and J are TRBV4-3 and TRBJ1-2; the D is unclear. The CDR3 length is 15 residues. Germline lookup yields CDR1 LGHNA and CDR2 YSLEER. Deletions cut 1 base from V and 0 bases from J, with 9 bases between.

V usage is TRBV5-1 and J usage is TRBJ2-5, with 10 bases matching TRBD2. The CDR3 is 15 residues long. Germline lookup yields CDR1 SGHRS and CDR2 YFSETQ. The ends lost 4 bases at V and 3 bases at J; junction bases unmatched: 6. Written as DNA, the CDR3 is TGCGCCAGCAGCCCTGGTAGCGGGGGGAAAGAGACCCAGTACTTC. This gives the protein CASSPGSGGKETQYF.

This clonotype was observed many times. This chain uses TRBV7-2 with TRBJ2-2, with 9 bases matching TRBD2. The CDR3 covers 16 residues. J gave up 2 bases and V 1 base, and 2 bases lay outside the gene matches. Germline V gene data show CDR1 as SGHTA and CDR2 as FQGNSA. CDR3 amino acids: CASSLGLAVNTGELFF. The CDR3 nucleotides read TGTGCCAGCAGCTTAGGACTAGCGGTCAACACCGGGGAGCTGTTTTTT. Drawing the rest from reference TRBV7-2 and TRBJ2-2, the complete variable domain is GAGVSQSPSNKVTEKGKDVELRCDPISGHTALYWYRQSLGQGLEFLIYFQGNSAPDKSGLPSDRFSAERTGGSVSTLTIQRTQQEDSAVYLCASSLGLAVNTGELFFGEGSRLTVL.

J is TRBJ1-6 and V is TRBV6-5, with D perhaps matching TRBD1 (5 bases). Trimming removed 8 bases at V and 14 bases at J, with 22 bases between. This CDR3 has 14 residues. CDR1 and CDR2 from the germline V gene are MNHEY and SVGAGI. The CDR3: CASASPGGDGALHF. The CDR3 DNA reads TGTGCCAGCGCCTCCCCTGGAGGGGACGGGGCCCTCCACTTT.

The V and J genes are TRBV7-2 and TRBJ2-1; the D is unclear. The length of the CDR3 is 14 residues. Germline CDR1 and CDR2: SGHTA and FQGNSA. V shed 1 base and J shed 6 bases, with 10 bases lying between them. This chain's CDR3 is CASSLGVTGNEQFF. For the CDR3, the DNA is TGTGCCAGCAGCTTAGGGGTAACGGGCAATGAGCAGTTCTTC.

The gene calls are TRBV7-2 and TRBJ1-5, with D perhaps matching TRBD1 (6 bases). This CDR3 comprises 13 residues. The germline gives CDR1 SGHTA, CDR2 FQGNSA. V dropped 7 bases and J dropped 5 bases, with 12 bases sitting between them. CDR3 loop: CASTSGADQPQHF. The CDR3 coding sequence is TGTGCCAGCACCTCAGGGGCAGATCAGCCCCAGCATTTT.

This chain links TRBV11-2 with TRBJ2-2; D not certain. CDR3 length: 15 amino acids. The V gene lost 6 bases and the J gene lost 4 bases, with 15 bases spanning the gap. Per germline, CDR1 SGHAT and CDR2 FQNNGV. CDR3 DNA sequence: TGTGCCAGCAGTCTTTGGGCAGGAGCCACCGGGGAGCTGTTTTTT. Translation gives CASSLWAGATGELFF. The full variable domain, rest sourced from reference TRBV11-2 and TRBJ2-2, is EAGVAQSPRYKIIEKRQSVAFWCNPISGHATLYWYQQILGQGPKLLIQFQNNGVVDDSQLPKDRFSAERLKGVDSTLKIQPAKLEDSAVYLCASSLWAGATGELFFGEGSRLTVL.

Only a few counts were recorded for this clonotype. This chain links TRBV7-9 with TRBJ1-2; D unresolved. CDR3 length: 12 residues. Per the germline V gene, CDR1 is SEHNR and CDR2 is FQNEAQ (reference sequence). V lost 6 bases and J 7 bases, leaving 12 bases between the germline ends. The CDR3 loop reads CASSRESSGYTF. In DNA form, the CDR3 reads TGTGCCAGCAGTAGGGAAAGCTCTGGCTACACCTTC.

This clonotype has just a few counts. J is TRBJ2-6 and V is TRBV7-3, with no clear D. This CDR3 is built from 15 residues. V shed 4 bases and J shed 4 bases, with 11 bases lying between them. Germline V gene lookup returns CDR1 SGHTA and CDR2 FQGTGA. The CDR3 region is CASSSRAAGANVLTF. The CDR3 coding sequence is TGTGCCAGCAGCTCTAGAGCCGCCGGGGCCAACGTCCTGACTTTC.

This chain links TRBV7-2 with TRBJ2-1; 8 bases match TRBD1. CDR3 size: 15 residues. Looked up from germline, CDR1 is SGHTA and CDR2 is FQGNSA. V lost 1 base and J lost 6; bases outside the gene matches: 5. In nucleotides, the CDR3 is TGTGCCAGCAGCTTAGGCAGGGGGCGAGGCAATGAGCAGTTCTTC. Encoded protein: CASSLGRGRGNEQFF.

J is TRBJ1-1 and V is TRBV10-3; TRBD1 is a possible D gene (6 bases). Trimming removed 0 bases from V and 2 bases from J, with 7 bases in between. The CDR3 runs to 14 residues. CDR1 and CDR2 (germline): ENHRY, SYGVKD. CDR3 amino acids: CAISESTGNTEAFF. The CDR3 bases are TGTGCCATCAGTGAGTCGACAGGCAACACTGAAGCTTTCTTT.

This clonotype came up a few times. V usage is TRBV19 and J usage is TRBJ1-1; tentatively, D is TRBD1 (6 bases). V was shortened by 10 bases and J by 4 bases, with 22 bases between the two germline ends. The CDR3 loop spans 15 amino acids. Germline lookup yields CDR1 LNHDA and CDR2 SQIVND (reference sequence). CDR3 loop: CATAPGGLGGTEAFF. The DNA of the CDR3 is TGTGCCACCGCGCCCGGGGGGCTTGGGGGCACTGAAGCTTTCTTT.

The DNA for the CDR3 is TGCGCCAGCAGCCCCTATAGACTAGTTTTCGGGGAGCTGTTTTTT. Translating it yields CASSPYRLVFGELFF. The chain couples TRBV4-1 to TRBJ2-2, with D perhaps TRBD2 (6 bases). Per the germline V gene, CDR1 is MGHRA and CDR2 is YSYEKL. V was pared by 4 bases and J by 7 bases, with 16 bases between. This CDR3 region has 15 residues.

The chain recombines TRBV6-2 or TRBV6-3 with TRBJ1-6; D is undetermined. The germline gives CDR1 MNHEY, CDR2 SVGEGT. With 6 bases removed from V and 14 bases from J, the gap between germline ends came to 17 bases. The CDR3 contains 13 residues. The CDR3 DNA reads TGTGCCAGCAGCCCCGGTAGGGCAAGAACCCTCCACTTT. This translates into CASSPGRARTLHF.

This clonotype was detected many times. The V and J genes are TRBV11-2 and TRBJ1-1, with TRBD1 as a possible D gene (5 bases). Germline assignment: CDR1 SGHAT and CDR2 FQNNGV. Trimming pared 1 base from V and 1 base from J, leaving 22 bases between. CDR3 length equals 19 residues. The CDR3 DNA sequence: TGTGCCAGCAGCTTAGTTCCCGCGCGGGGACGGTTAAAGAACACTGAAGCTTTCTTT. The encoded protein is CASSLVPARGRLKNTEAFF.

The rearrangement uses TRBV5-1 and TRBJ1-2; the D gene is possibly TRBD1 (6 bases). CDR3 length equals 15 residues. V lost 0 bases to trimming and J lost 4 bases, with 13 bases between them. CDR1 and CDR2 (germline): SGHRS, YFSETQ. Written as DNA, the CDR3 is TGCGCCAGCAGCTTGGGCACGGGGGGCGGCTATGGCTACACCTTC. Protein product: CASSLGTGGGYGYTF.

This clonotype came up a few times. The chain carries TRBV29-1 and TRBJ2-2, with D possibly TRBD1 on 6 matching bases. This CDR3 contains 15 residues. Trimming took off 1 base at V and 1 base at J, with 10 bases between the two ends. Germline CDR1 is SQVTM and CDR2 is ANQGSEA. The CDR3 DNA reads TGCAGCGTTGAAGTTCGGGGACAGAACACCGGGGAGCTGTTTTTT. Amino acids: CSVEVRGQNTGELFF.

The J gene is TRBJ2-5, the V gene TRBV20-1; tentatively, D is TRBD2 (6 bases). From germline, CDR1 is DFQATT and CDR2 SNEGSKA (reference sequence). Trimming stripped 3 bases from V and 0 bases from J, with 20 bases between. The CDR3 spans 17 residues. This chain's CDR3 is CSASPSRERAYQETQYF. In nucleotides, the CDR3 is TGCAGTGCTAGCCCCTCGAGGGAGCGGGCGTACCAAGAGACCCAGTACTTC.

Many counts were recorded for this clonotype. The chain is built from TRBV7-3 and TRBJ2-2; 10 nucleotides agree with TRBD1. The CDR3 runs 17 residues. CDR1 SGHTA and CDR2 FQGTGA come from the germline V gene. V trimming: 5 bases; J trimming: 4 bases; junction bases outside the gene matches: 10. The CDR3, as DNA: TGTGCCAGCAGCCCACCCGGGACAGGGGATACCACCGGGGAGCTGTTTTTT. Translation: CASSPPGTGDTTGELFF.

This clonotype was seen a handful of times. The chain has TRBV14 and TRBJ2-4; weak D call: TRBD2 (6 bases). From germline, CDR1 is SGHDN and CDR2 FVKESK. The CDR3 loop spans 16 amino acids. V lost 3 bases to trimming and J lost 0 bases, with 12 bases between them. Here the CDR3 DNA reads TGTGCCAGCAGCCAGTGGAGGGTAAAAGCCAAAAACATTCAGTACTTC. Its protein is CASSQWRVKAKNIQYF.

The chain combines TRBV5-1 with TRBJ1-6, with 7 bases matching TRBD1. The CDR3 length is 14 residues. Trimming at V came to 4 bases and at J to 5 bases, leaving 3 bases not matched to a gene. The germline V gene has CDR1 SGHRS and CDR2 YFSETQ. The chain's CDR3 is CASSRDSDNSPLHF. Written as DNA, the CDR3 is TGCGCCAGCAGCCGGGACAGCGATAATTCACCCCTCCACTTT.

This clonotype was counted ten times or more. V is TRBV5-5 and J is TRBJ1-5, with D hard to call. CDR3 size: 17 residues. Per the germline V gene, CDR1 is SGHKS and CDR2 is YYEKEE (reference sequence). V lost 7 bases, J lost 3 bases, and 23 bases lay in between. DNA for the CDR3: TGTGCCAGCCCACGAAACCCAGGCGAATCAAACAATCAGCCCCAGCATTTT. Residues: CASPRNPGESNNQPQHF. The variable domain in full, completed from reference TRBV5-5 and TRBJ1-5, reads DAGVTQSPTHLIKTRGQQVTLRCSPISGHKSVSWYQQVLGQGPQFIFQYYEKEERGRGNFPDRFSARQFPNYSSELNVNALLLGDSALYLCASPRNPGESNNQPQHFGDGTRLSIL.

V usage is TRBV5-4 and J usage is TRBJ1-5; 7 bases line up with TRBD1. V lost 4 bases to trimming and J lost 5 bases; unmatched junction nucleotides: 3. This CDR3 is built from 13 residues. CDR1 is SGHNT, CDR2 YYREEE, per germline (reference sequence). The CDR3, as DNA: TGTGCCAGCAGCCCAGGGGGGGATCAGCCCCAGCATTTT. It yields the protein CASSPGGDQPQHF.

This clonotype occurred a few times. The chain combines TRBV12-3 or TRBV12-4 with TRBJ2-5, with D possibly TRBD2 on 6 matching bases. V was cut by 5 bases and J by 7 bases, with 23 bases left in between. There are 16 residues in the CDR3. CDR3 DNA sequence: TGTGCCAGCAGTCTCCCCCCTAGCGCGGGCCGCGGGACCCAGTACTTC. It is translated as CASSLPPSAGRGTQYF.

This clonotype was observed a few times. The chain has TRBV6-5 and TRBJ2-5; 8 bases align to TRBD2. The ends lost 5 bases at V and 1 base at J; junction bases unmatched: 9. The CDR3 is 16 amino acids. CDR1 and CDR2 from the germline V gene are MNHEY and SVGAGI. The DNA for the CDR3 is TGTGCCAGCAGTCCGCCGGGGGGGCGATTCCAAGAGACCCAGTACTTC. It encodes CASSPPGGRFQETQYF.